This is a list of T cell receptor beta chains from one sample in a study of cytomegalovirus exposure and HLA in healthy donors. Clones were read by immunoSEQ multiplex PCR, and TCRdb kept only the in-frame ones, dropping some. The top ten clones hold around 5% of a sample with about 120,000 clones, roughly 83% of them seen once. What was sequenced was PBMCs. All receptors come from a man between 18 and 35 years old in good health and CMV-seronegative. Each CDR3 is given with its conserved first and last residue. D genes are given only for firm matches. Rows may omit the clone size; those that give it use once, few, many or a size class.

j_call: TRBJ2-1; v_call: TRBV7-9; d_call: TRBD2; clone_size: -; cdr3_aa: CASSSDLWGGGSYEQFF; cdr3_nt: TGTGCCAGCAGCTCAGACTTATGGGGCGGGGGTTCGTATGAGCAGTTCTTC
j_call: TRBJ1-2; v_call: TRBV5-5; d_call: -; clone_size: -; cdr3_aa: CASSLGRGDGYTF; cdr3_nt: TGTGCCAGCAGCTTGGGGCGGGGTGATGGCTACACCTTC
j_call: TRBJ2-1; v_call: TRBV27; d_call: -; clone_size: -; cdr3_aa: CASRAGVEQFF; cdr3_nt: TGTGCCAGCAGGGCAGGGGTTGAGCAGTTCTTC
j_call: TRBJ2-1; v_call: TRBV6-5; d_call: TRBD2; clone_size: -; cdr3_aa: CASREGLADYNEQFF; cdr3_nt: TGTGCCAGCAGAGAGGGACTAGCGGACTACAATGAGCAGTTCTTC
j_call: TRBJ1-4; v_call: TRBV6-1; d_call: -; clone_size: -; cdr3_aa: CASSEDKRVSNEKLFF; cdr3_nt: TGTGCCAGCAGTGAAGATAAGAGGGTGTCTAATGAAAAACTGTTTTTT
j_call: TRBJ1-3; v_call: TRBV5-1; d_call: -; clone_size: -; cdr3_aa: CASSLGTGKSGNTIYF; cdr3_nt: TGCGCCAGCAGCTTGGGGACTGGGAAATCTGGAAACACCATATATTTT
j_call: TRBJ1-1; v_call: TRBV6-5; d_call: -; clone_size: -; cdr3_aa: CASSIGGALGAFF; cdr3_nt: TGTGCCAGCAGTATCGGAGGAGCTTTAGGGGCTTTCTTT
j_call: TRBJ2-7; v_call: TRBV5-1; d_call: TRBD2; clone_size: -; cdr3_aa: CASSLRLAGGLTYEQYF; cdr3_nt: TGCGCCAGCAGCCTCCGTTTAGCGGGAGGCCTAACCTACGAGCAGTACTTC
j_call: TRBJ2-1; v_call: TRBV5-1; d_call: TRBD2; clone_size: -; cdr3_aa: CASSPDRTSGYNEQFF; cdr3_nt: TGCGCCAGCAGCCCTGATCGGACTAGTGGCTACAATGAGCAGTTCTTC
j_call: TRBJ1-6; v_call: TRBV6-5; d_call: TRBD1; clone_size: once; cdr3_aa: CASSSDRGQSPLHF; cdr3_nt: TGTGCCAGCAGTTCCGACAGGGGGCAATCACCCCTCCACTTT
j_call: TRBJ2-1; v_call: TRBV2; d_call: -; clone_size: -; cdr3_aa: CASAPLGGRNEQFF; cdr3_nt: TGTGCCAGCGCTCCCCTGGGGGGTAGGAATGAGCAGTTCTTC
j_call: TRBJ2-1; v_call: TRBV7-9; d_call: -; clone_size: -; cdr3_aa: CASSLPGSLNLNEQFF; cdr3_nt: TGTGCCAGCAGCCTCCCGGGGTCCCTGAACCTCAATGAGCAGTTCTTC
j_call: TRBJ1-2; v_call: TRBV2; d_call: -; clone_size: -; cdr3_aa: CASSEPRDYGYTF; cdr3_nt: TGTGCCAGCAGTGAACCCCGAGATTATGGCTACACCTTC
j_call: TRBJ1-6; v_call: TRBV6-6; d_call: -; clone_size: -; cdr3_aa: CASQGPSDSPLHF; cdr3_nt: TGTGCCAGCCAAGGCCCGAGCGATTCACCCCTCCACTTT
j_call: TRBJ2-1; v_call: TRBV2; d_call: -; clone_size: -; cdr3_aa: CAWPGKRDNEQFF; cdr3_nt: TGTGCCTGGCCCGGGAAAAGAGATAATGAGCAGTTCTTC
j_call: TRBJ2-1; v_call: TRBV15; d_call: -; clone_size: once; cdr3_aa: CATSREGGNSYNEQFF; cdr3_nt: TGTGCCACCAGCAGAGAAGGAGGTAATTCCTACAATGAGCAGTTCTTC
j_call: TRBJ1-5; v_call: TRBV6-1; d_call: -; clone_size: -; cdr3_aa: CASSPAGGSNQPQHF; cdr3_nt: TGTGCCAGCAGTCCGGCCGGGGGGAGCAATCAGCCCCAGCATTTT
j_call: TRBJ2-3; v_call: TRBV27; d_call: TRBD2; clone_size: once; cdr3_aa: CASRVVGTSGGTDTQYF; cdr3_nt: TGTGCCAGCAGGGTAGTGGGTACTAGCGGGGGCACAGATACGCAGTATTTT
j_call: TRBJ1-3; v_call: TRBV2; d_call: -; clone_size: -; cdr3_aa: CASKWSQSSGNTIYF; cdr3_nt: TGTGCCAGCAAATGGAGCCAAAGCTCTGGAAACACCATATATTTT
j_call: TRBJ2-5; v_call: TRBV7-2; d_call: TRBD2; clone_size: -; cdr3_aa: CASSPRSKLTSGTQETQYF; cdr3_nt: TGTGCCAGCAGCCCCCGTTCAAAACTGACTAGCGGGACCCAAGAGACCCAGTACTTC
j_call: TRBJ1-6; v_call: TRBV10-3; d_call: -; clone_size: -; cdr3_aa: CAISESGRGGSPLHF; cdr3_nt: TGTGCCATCAGTGAGTCGGGCAGGGGAGGGTCACCCCTCCACTTT
j_call: TRBJ2-7; v_call: TRBV4-1; d_call: -; clone_size: -; cdr3_aa: CASSQEFGYEQYF; cdr3_nt: TGCGCCAGCAGCCAAGAGTTCGGGTACGAGCAGTACTTC